Listed below are T cell receptor beta chains from one sample, sequenced in a study of cytomegalovirus exposure and HLA in healthy donors. Assay: immunoSEQ multiplex PCR; the TCRdb copy retains only in-frame clones and omits some. The sample yields over 75,000 clones, about 74% seen once. Sequencing was carried out using PBMCs. All receptors derive from a man between 60 and 75 years old in good health and CMV-seropositive. Each CDR3 is given with its conserved first and last residue. D genes are given only for firm matches. Size values are once, few and many counts, or a class for expanded clones, and some rows have none.

>TRBV9|NA|NA|TRBJ1-5|15
TGTGCCAGCAGCGCGACCGGAGCTAGCAATCAGCCCCAGCATTTT
CASSATGASNQPQHF
>TRBV5-1|TRBD1|NA|TRBJ1-5|15
TGCGCCAGCAGCGCTGGGACAGGGCGCAATCAGCCCCAGCATTTT
CASSAGTGRNQPQHF
>TRBV6-1|NA|NA|TRBJ1-5|15
TGTGCCAGCAGTGAAGGGGGCGTGGGCAATCAGCCCCAGCATTTT
CASSEGGVGNQPQHF
>TRBV7-9|NA|NA|TRBJ2-5|15
TGTTCCAGCACCTCCTCCAGGGGCAGTTGGGAGACCCAGTACTTC
CSSTSSRGSWETQYF
>TRBV28|TRBD1|NA|TRBJ1-5|15
TGTGCCAGCAGTTTGTGGACAGGGGGTAATCAGCCCCAGCATTTT
CASSLWTGGNQPQHF
>TRBV6-6|NA|NA|TRBJ1-2|13
TGTGCCAGCCGACCAACAGGGATACATGGCTACACCTTC
CASRPTGIHGYTF
>TRBV9|NA|NA|TRBJ1-3|15
TGTGCCAGCAGCACGGGGGAGGCTTGGGGAAACACCATATATTTT
CASSTGEAWGNTIYF
>TRBV18|TRBD1|few|TRBJ2-3|16
TGTGCCAGCTCACTCCTAGGGACAGGTGATTGGGATACGCAGTATTTT
CASSLLGTGDWDTQYF
>TRBV7-6|TRBD2|few|TRBJ2-2|20
TGTGCCAGCAGCTTAGCGGCTCTAGCGGGGGGTCTCGGGAACACCGGGGAGCTGTTTTTT
CASSLAALAGGLGNTGELFF
>TRBV7-2|TRBD1|NA|TRBJ2-7|13
TGTGCCAGCAGTTGGGACAGGGGTTACGAGCAGTACTTC
CASSWDRGYEQYF
>TRBV19|TRBD1|NA|TRBJ2-2|16
TGTGCCAGTAGTATCTTGACAGGGGGGTCCACCGGGGAGCTGTTTTTT
CASSILTGGSTGELFF
>TRBV10-3|TRBD1|NA|TRBJ1-1|16
TGTGCCATCAGCGACCTCAGGGGGCAGAGAAACACTGAAGCTTTCTTT
CAISDLRGQRNTEAFF
>TRBV18|TRBD2|NA|TRBJ2-5|16
TGTGCCAGCTCACCACTCCCCGGGGGGATAGGAGAGACCCAGTACTTC
CASSPLPGGIGETQYF
>TRBV5-4|TRBD1|NA|TRBJ2-2|15
TGTGCCAGCAGGCCCACAGGGGAAGACACCGGGGAGCTGTTTTTT
CASRPTGEDTGELFF
>TRBV10-2|TRBD2|NA|TRBJ2-7|18
TGCGCCAGCAGTGTCAAAACCGGGACTAGCGGGGGAACCTACGAGCAGTACTTC
CASSVKTGTSGGTYEQYF
>TRBV5-5|NA|NA|TRBJ1-1|14
TGTGCCAGCAGCTTGACGACAAGGGGCACTGAAGCTTTCTTT
CASSLTTRGTEAFF
>TRBV4-2|TRBD1|NA|TRBJ2-7|18
TGTGCCAGCAGCCAAGATACGGGGACAGGGGGACTATCCTACGAGCAGTACTTC
CASSQDTGTGGLSYEQYF
>TRBV12-5|TRBD1|once|TRBJ1-2|15
TGTGCTAGTGGTTTCATTGACAGGGTCAGCTATGGCTACACCTTC
CASGFIDRVSYGYTF
>TRBV28|TRBD1|NA|TRBJ1-2|15
TGTACCAGCAGTTTCGGACAGGGTATGATGGGTGGCTACACCTTC
CTSSFGQGMMGGYTF
>TRBV18|NA|NA|TRBJ1-2|15
TGTGCCAGCTCACCACGGTCGGGCGAAGGGGGTGGCTACACCTTC
CASSPRSGEGGGYTF
>TRBV25-1|NA|NA|TRBJ2-2|15
TGTGCCAGCAGTGTAGGGGTTCAGAACACCGGGGAGCTGTTTTTT
CASSVGVQNTGELFF
>TRBV28|NA|NA|TRBJ2-4|14
TGTGCCAGCAGACGACACGCCCCCAAAAACATTCAGTACTTC
CASRRHAPKNIQYF
>TRBV19|NA|NA|TRBJ1-1|15
TGTGCCAGTAGCAGGCTGAGAGGGAAGAACACTGAAGCTTTCTTT
CASSRLRGKNTEAFF
>TRBV5-5|NA|NA|TRBJ1-2|13
TGTGCCAGCAGCTTGAGCGGAAACTATGGCTACACCTTC
CASSLSGNYGYTF
>TRBV11-1|TRBD2|NA|TRBJ2-7|19
TGTGCCAGCAGCTTAGGACTCGGGACTAGCGGGGGCCCTACCTACGAGCAGTACTTC
CASSLGLGTSGGPTYEQYF
>TRBV7-2|TRBD1|NA|TRBJ2-5|15
TGTGCCAGCAGCTTAGAGCCAGGACAGGGAAAGACCCAGTACTTC
CASSLEPGQGKTQYF
>TRBV7-9|NA|NA|TRBJ2-3|15
TGTGCCAGCAGCTTAGGGGGTGGAGGGGCAGATACGCAGTATTTT
CASSLGGGGADTQYF
>TRBV11-2|TRBD2|once|TRBJ2-5|14
TGTGCCAGCACACCCCCGGGAGGTTGGGAGACCCAGTACTTC
CASTPPGGWETQYF
>TRBV5-1|TRBD2|NA|TRBJ2-2|16
TGCGCCAGCAGCTGGGGACTAGCGGCGAACACCGGGGAGCTGTTTTTT
CASSWGLAANTGELFF
>TRBV7-8|NA|NA|TRBJ2-3|16
TGTGCCAGCAGCTTATGGTCTAGCTCCTTCACAGATACGCAGTATTTT
CASSLWSSSFTDTQYF
>TRBV19|NA|few|TRBJ1-4|14
TGTGCCAGTAGTCGCGACAGGAGAGATGAAAAACTGTTTTTT
CASSRDRRDEKLFF
>TRBV6-6|TRBD1|few|TRBJ2-7|13
TGTGCCAGCAGTCTCGGGACAGGGTTAGGGCAGTACTTC
CASSLGTGLGQYF
>TRBV11-3|TRBD2|once|TRBJ2-1|15
TGTGCCAGCAGCTCCGGGGGACTAGCGTACAATGAGCAGTTCTTC
CASSSGGLAYNEQFF
>TRBV18|TRBD2|NA|TRBJ2-1|18
TGTGCCAGCTCAAGAACAGGGACTAGCGGGGTCGGTTACAATGAGCAGTTCTTC
CASSRTGTSGVGYNEQFF
>TRBV18|NA|NA|TRBJ1-2|17
TGTGCCAGCTCACCCGCCACGGGTCTCGTTGGTTTCGGCGGCTACACCTTC
CASSPATGLVGFGGYTF
>TRBV10-3|TRBD2|NA|TRBJ2-7|16
TGTGCCATCAGACCGCAGGCAGCGGGGAGCTCCTACGAGCAGTACTTC
CAIRPQAAGSSYEQYF
>TRBV18|NA|NA|TRBJ1-2|16
TGTGCCAGCTCACCACCGGTTACGGGAACTAACTATGGCTACACCTTC
CASSPPVTGTNYGYTF
>TRBV5-1|TRBD2|NA|TRBJ2-2|16
TGCGCCAGCCGCGTCGTCGGGGGGGGTCGCAACGGGGAGCTGTTTTTT
CASRVVGGGRNGELFF
>TRBV7-6|NA|NA|TRBJ1-5|15
TGTGCCAGCAGCTTAAACGAAATTAGCATGGCGCCCCAGCATTTT
CASSLNEISMAPQHF
>TRBV5-8|TRBD2|few|TRBJ2-3|16
TGTGCCAGCAGCCGACTAGCGGGGGGGACCACAGATACGCAGTATTTT
CASSRLAGGTTDTQYF
>TRBV5-1|NA|NA|TRBJ2-7|12
TGCGCCAGCAGCAGGGACAAATACGAGCAGTACTTC
CASSRDKYEQYF
>TRBV18|TRBD2|NA|TRBJ2-7|17
TGTGCCAGCTCACCAGTGGGTCTAGCGGGGGGTTCCTACGAGCAGTACTTC
CASSPVGLAGGSYEQYF
>TRBV14|NA|NA|TRBJ2-1|13
TGTGCCAGCAGCCAACAGGGGTTCAATGAGCAGTTCTTC
CASSQQGFNEQFF
>TRBV5-1|NA|NA|TRBJ1-3|15
TGCGCCAGCAGCTTGTCCAGGGCCTCTGGAAACACCATATATTTT
CASSLSRASGNTIYF
>TRBV5-4|NA|few|TRBJ1-4|15
TGTGCCAGCAGCTTGGGCCAGGGAAGATATGAAAAACTGTTTTTT
CASSLGQGRYEKLFF
>TRBV4-3|NA|NA|TRBJ2-3|16
TGCGCCAGCAGCCAAGAAGTCTCCAGGGTCGCAGATACGCAGTATTTT
CASSQEVSRVADTQYF
>TRBV18|NA|once|TRBJ2-1|13
TGTGCCAGCACTCGGGGGTTATACAATGAGCAGTTCTTC
CASTRGLYNEQFF
>TRBV5-1|TRBD2|NA|TRBJ2-2|19
TGCGCCAGCAGCCGGATACTAGCGGGGGGGATTCGAGACACCGGGGAGCTGTTTTTT
CASSRILAGGIRDTGELFF
>TRBV27|NA|NA|TRBJ1-6|18
TGTGCCAGCAGTCACCCTTACGGAGCGGGGGCGCGTAATTCACCCCTCCACTTT
CASSHPYGAGARNSPLHF
>TRBV30|NA|NA|TRBJ1-2|12
TGTGCCTGGAACCCGGGTACCTATGGCTACACCTTC
CAWNPGTYGYTF
>TRBV5-1|TRBD1|NA|TRBJ2-7|16
TGCGCCAGCAGCCTCTTTGAGACAGGGGTGACTAGGGAGCAGTACTTC
CASSLFETGVTREQYF
>TRBV6-6|NA|NA|TRBJ2-7|14
TGTGCCAGCAGTTACTCGGGGGGTTCCTACGAGCAGTACTTC
CASSYSGGSYEQYF